These T cell receptor beta chains were read from a single sample in a study of shared clonotypes between healthy human individuals. Generated by immunoSEQ multiplex PCR, the TCRdb table keeps only in-frame clones and is missing some. The table shows around 1,900,000 clones, with just under 95% occurring only once. The source material was naive CD8+ T cells from PBMCs. These receptors originate from a man between 18 and 29 years old in good health. Some clones in this sample may be carry-over from other donors' samples. Each CDR3 is given with its conserved first and last residue. Each record gives: V gene, D gene, CDR3 length, clone size, J gene, CDR3 protein, CDR3 DNA. D genes are given only for firm matches. Clone size is given for some rows only: seen once, a few or many times, or a class if the clone is expanded.

>TRBV2|-|14|-|TRBJ2-5
CASSEAGFEETQYF
TGTGCCAGCAGTGAAGCTGGGTTCGAAGAGACCCAGTACTTC
>TRBV15|-|12|-|TRBJ1-2
CATRKGDYGYTF
TGTGCCACCAGAAAAGGGGACTATGGCTACACCTTC
>TRBV5-1|-|17|-|TRBJ2-3
CASSAYQLGRTTDTQYF
TGCGCCAGCAGCGCTTACCAGCTAGGGCGCACCACAGATACGCAGTATTTT
>TRBV15|-|14|-|TRBJ2-5
CATSLSAAWETQYF
TGTGCCACCAGCCTGTCGGCGGCGTGGGAGACCCAGTACTTC
>TRBV28|TRBD2|16|-|TRBJ2-5
CASSTGLAGAGETQYF
TGTGCCAGCAGTACCGGACTAGCGGGAGCCGGGGAGACCCAGTACTTC
>TRBV9|TRBD2|17|-|TRBJ2-3
CASSPTGLAGLTDTQYF
TGTGCCAGCAGCCCTACGGGACTAGCGGGACTCACAGATACGCAGTATTTT
>TRBV7-2|-|13|-|TRBJ1-2
CASSLGGSYGYTF
TGTGCCAGCAGCTTAGGGGGGTCCTATGGCTACACCTTC
>TRBV7-9|TRBD1|12|few|TRBJ1-1
CASSHQGAEAFF
TGTGCCAGCAGCCACCAGGGGGCTGAAGCTTTCTTT
>TRBV2|-|15|-|TRBJ2-6
CASRDNPSGANVLTF
TGTGCCAGCAGAGACAATCCCTCTGGGGCCAACGTCCTGACTTTC
>TRBV28|-|16|-|TRBJ2-2
CASSQRVRTNTGELFF
TGTGCCAGCAGCCAACGAGTCAGAACGAACACCGGGGAGCTGTTTTTT
>TRBV30|-|12|-|TRBJ1-2
CAWRVLGRGYTF
TGTGCCTGGAGGGTCCTGGGGAGAGGCTACACCTTC
>TRBV4-1|-|14|-|TRBJ2-7
CASSQLTGAYEQYF
TGCGCCAGCAGCCAACTGACAGGAGCCTACGAGCAGTACTTC
>TRBV27|TRBD1|15|-|TRBJ2-7
CASGLLGQGSREQYF
TGTGCCAGCGGCCTATTGGGACAGGGGTCCCGCGAGCAGTACTTC
>TRBV7-8|-|12|-|TRBJ2-7
CASSERTYEQYF
TGTGCCAGCAGCGAGAGGACCTACGAGCAGTACTTC
>TRBV4-3|-|16|-|TRBJ1-4
CASSQDTTGSNEKLFF
TGCGCCAGCAGCCAAGATACAACAGGGAGCAATGAAAAACTGTTTTTT
>TRBV6-6|-|13|-|TRBJ2-7
CASNTGSSYEQYF
TGTGCCAGCAATACAGGGAGCTCCTACGAGCAGTACTTC
>TRBV29-1|TRBD1|18|-|TRBJ2-1
CSVEDGAGGYTFYNEQFF
TGCAGCGTTGAAGATGGGGCAGGGGGCTATACCTTCTACAATGAGCAGTTCTTC
>TRBV11-2|TRBD2|14|-|TRBJ2-7
CASSPSGSAYEQYF
TGTGCCAGCAGCCCTAGCGGGAGTGCCTACGAGCAGTACTTC
>TRBV27|TRBD1|15|-|TRBJ1-5
CASSYRGPSNQPQHF
TGTGCCAGCAGTTACAGGGGACCTAGCAATCAGCCCCAGCATTTT
>TRBV4-2|-|13|-|TRBJ1-5
CASGDWANQPQHF
TGTGCCAGCGGGGACTGGGCCAATCAGCCCCAGCATTTT
>TRBV4-2|-|14|-|TRBJ2-3
CASSHLGPTDTQYF
TGTGCCAGCAGCCACCTTGGACCCACAGATACGCAGTATTTT
>TRBV27|TRBD1|13|-|TRBJ2-7
CASTLYTGAEQYF
TGTGCCAGCACCTTATACACAGGGGCCGAGCAGTACTTC
>TRBV27|TRBD2|16|once|TRBJ2-2
CASSLGREGNTGELFF
TGTGCCAGCAGTTTAGGCAGGGAGGGGAACACCGGGGAGCTGTTTTTT
>TRBV9|TRBD2|15|once|TRBJ2-7
CASSPRLANTYEQYF
TGTGCCAGCAGCCCACGACTAGCGAATACCTACGAGCAGTACTTC
>TRBV6-5|-|14|-|TRBJ2-7
CASREHGEVGEQYF
TGTGCCAGCAGGGAACATGGGGAGGTCGGCGAGCAGTACTTC
>TRBV28|TRBD2|19|once|TRBJ2-1
CASSSPGLAGPAYYNEQFF
TGTGCCAGCAGCTCCCCGGGACTAGCGGGCCCAGCTTATTACAATGAGCAGTTCTTC
>TRBV5-4|TRBD2|17|-|TRBJ2-7
CASSRGAAGGRSYEQYF
TGTGCCAGCAGCAGAGGGGCCGCGGGAGGGCGGTCCTACGAGCAGTACTTC
>TRBV29-1|-|14|-|TRBJ2-5
CSVEERVPGETQYF
TGCAGCGTTGAAGAACGTGTGCCAGGGGAGACCCAGTACTTC
>TRBV29-1|-|11|-|TRBJ2-7
CSVDKGGEQYF
TGCAGCGTTGATAAGGGCGGCGAGCAGTACTTC
>TRBV7-9|-|14|-|TRBJ2-1
CASSLGVKDDEQFF
TGTGCCAGCAGCTTAGGCGTGAAGGACGATGAGCAGTTCTTC
>TRBV30|-|14|few|TRBJ1-5
CAWAPGSSNQPQHF
TGTGCCTGGGCCCCCGGGAGTAGCAATCAGCCCCAGCATTTT
>TRBV5-6|-|13|-|TRBJ2-7
CASSLGDLDEQYF
TGTGCCAGCAGCTTGGGGGACTTGGACGAGCAGTACTTC
>TRBV9|-|16|-|TRBJ2-7
CASSVEVGQSSYEQYF
TGTGCCAGCAGCGTAGAAGTAGGGCAGAGCTCCTACGAGCAGTACTTC
>TRBV18|TRBD1|13|-|TRBJ1-2
CAGTEGTGGGYTF
TGTGCCGGTACCGAGGGGACAGGTGGAGGCTACACCTTC
>TRBV15|TRBD1|13|-|TRBJ2-7
CATRGGQSYEQYF
TGTGCCACCAGAGGGGGACAGTCCTACGAGCAGTACTTC
>TRBV19|TRBD1|15|-|TRBJ2-1
CASSEDRVSYNEQFF
TGTGCCAGTAGTGAGGACAGGGTATCCTACAATGAGCAGTTCTTC
>TRBV19|-|14|-|TRBJ2-1
CASSIVGLNNEQFF
TGTGCCAGTAGTATAGTAGGACTCAACAATGAGCAGTTCTTC
>TRBV28|-|15|-|TRBJ2-7
CASSVIGGSASEQYF
TGTGCCAGCAGCGTTATTGGGGGGTCCGCTTCCGAGCAGTACTTC
>TRBV28|-|15|-|TRBJ1-2
CASSLLLDAAYGYTF
TGTGCCAGCAGTCTTCTTCTCGACGCAGCCTATGGCTACACCTTC
>TRBV4-3|-|15|-|TRBJ2-7
CASSQGAGIDDEQYF
TGCGCCAGCAGCCAAGGGGCAGGGATCGACGACGAGCAGTACTTC
>TRBV27|-|14|-|TRBJ2-5
CASSSSTSHETQYF
TGTGCCAGCAGTTCCTCGACTAGTCACGAGACCCAGTACTTC
>TRBV13|-|18|-|TRBJ2-4
CASNPPGSRRRLENIQYF
TGTGCCAGCAACCCCCCAGGGAGTCGACGAAGATTGGAAAACATTCAGTACTTC
>TRBV6-1|TRBD2|14|-|TRBJ2-7
CASRLREPLHEQYF
TGTGCCAGCAGGCTGCGGGAGCCTCTCCACGAGCAGTACTTC
>TRBV4-2|TRBD1|15|few|TRBJ1-2
CASSQGQGASYGYTF
TGTGCCAGCAGCCAAGGACAGGGGGCGAGCTATGGCTACACCTTC
>TRBV27|-|16|-|TRBJ2-6
CASSLWTGAEANVLTF
TGTGCCAGCAGTCTATGGACGGGGGCTGAGGCCAACGTCCTGACTTTC
>TRBV14|-|14|-|TRBJ1-2
CASSQTTGNYGYTF
TGTGCCAGCAGCCAAACGACTGGCAACTATGGCTACACCTTC
>TRBV28|TRBD2|15|-|TRBJ2-7
CASSRVTSRTVEQYF
TGTGCCAGCAGCCGTGTGACTAGCAGGACGGTCGAGCAGTACTTC
>TRBV27|TRBD1|18|-|TRBJ2-7
CASSLYPGTGDSSYEQYF
TGTGCCAGCAGTTTATACCCCGGGACAGGGGATAGCTCCTACGAGCAGTACTTC
>TRBV27|-|13|-|TRBJ2-7
CASSLSGHPEQYF
TGTGCCAGCAGTTTATCTGGGCACCCCGAGCAGTACTTC
>TRBV14|-|13|-|TRBJ1-2
CASSQDLGIGYTF
TGTGCCAGCAGCCAAGATTTGGGGATCGGCTACACCTTC
>TRBV28|TRBD1|17|-|TRBJ1-2
CASSFVSFEDRAIGYTF
TGTGCCAGCAGTTTCGTCTCCTTTGAGGACAGGGCGATTGGCTACACCTTC
>TRBV5-1|-|16|-|TRBJ1-1
CASRPEWGPMNTEAFF
TGCGCCAGCAGGCCTGAGTGGGGGCCCATGAACACTGAAGCTTTCTTT
>TRBV10-3|-|14|-|TRBJ1-1
CAIRESGLGGEAFF
TGTGCCATCAGGGAGTCAGGGTTGGGTGGGGAAGCTTTCTTT